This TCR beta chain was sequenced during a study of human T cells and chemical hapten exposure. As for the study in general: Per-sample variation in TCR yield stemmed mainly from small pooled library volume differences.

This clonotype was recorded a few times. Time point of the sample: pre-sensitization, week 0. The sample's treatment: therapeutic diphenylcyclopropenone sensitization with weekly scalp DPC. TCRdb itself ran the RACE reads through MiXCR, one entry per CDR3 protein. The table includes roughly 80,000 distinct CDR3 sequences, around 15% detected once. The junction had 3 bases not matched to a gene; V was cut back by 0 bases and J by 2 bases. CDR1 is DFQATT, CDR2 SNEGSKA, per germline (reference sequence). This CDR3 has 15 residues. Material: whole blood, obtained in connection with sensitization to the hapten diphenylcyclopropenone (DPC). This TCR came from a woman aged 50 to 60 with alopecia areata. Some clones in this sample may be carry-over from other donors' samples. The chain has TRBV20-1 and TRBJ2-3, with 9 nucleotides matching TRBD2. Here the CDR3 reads CSAREAGGPTDTQYF. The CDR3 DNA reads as TGCAGTGCTAGAGAAGCGGGAGGACCCACAGATACGCAGTATTTT.